The TCR beta chain described here comes from a study of T cell responses to AZD1222 COVID-19 vaccine. Details on this clone: Its cognate antigen is unknown.

V lost 5 bases and J lost 3, with 15 bases in between. The CDR3 covers 14 residues. The germline V gene encodes CDR1 SGHKS and CDR2 YYEKEE (reference sequence). The protocol was immunoSEQ multiplex PCR, while the TCRdb copy is restricted to in-frame clones and leaves out a portion. This repertoire shows roughly 150,000 clones, around 89% found once; its top ten account for about 3.7%. Study findings and constraints: CD4 TCRs linked to vaccination spanned spike, dominating at 160-218 and 743-854. Following two doses of AZD1222, Spike-specific TCR breadth and depth rose. Females made up more of the donors, who were largely white British, and clonal diversity may have come out too low. Close to half of all spike-specific TCRs reportedly target regions of the variants that are unmutated.

Sequenced here: peripheral blood, sampled on day 0 of MenACWY control vaccination. The J gene is TRBJ2-7, the V gene TRBV5-5; D is perhaps TRBD1 or TRBD2 (5 bases each). This TCR was sampled from an adult in good health. CDR3 protein: CASRMGDVNYEQYF. DNA for the CDR3: TGTGCCAGCAGGATGGGGGACGTGAACTACGAGCAGTACTTC.